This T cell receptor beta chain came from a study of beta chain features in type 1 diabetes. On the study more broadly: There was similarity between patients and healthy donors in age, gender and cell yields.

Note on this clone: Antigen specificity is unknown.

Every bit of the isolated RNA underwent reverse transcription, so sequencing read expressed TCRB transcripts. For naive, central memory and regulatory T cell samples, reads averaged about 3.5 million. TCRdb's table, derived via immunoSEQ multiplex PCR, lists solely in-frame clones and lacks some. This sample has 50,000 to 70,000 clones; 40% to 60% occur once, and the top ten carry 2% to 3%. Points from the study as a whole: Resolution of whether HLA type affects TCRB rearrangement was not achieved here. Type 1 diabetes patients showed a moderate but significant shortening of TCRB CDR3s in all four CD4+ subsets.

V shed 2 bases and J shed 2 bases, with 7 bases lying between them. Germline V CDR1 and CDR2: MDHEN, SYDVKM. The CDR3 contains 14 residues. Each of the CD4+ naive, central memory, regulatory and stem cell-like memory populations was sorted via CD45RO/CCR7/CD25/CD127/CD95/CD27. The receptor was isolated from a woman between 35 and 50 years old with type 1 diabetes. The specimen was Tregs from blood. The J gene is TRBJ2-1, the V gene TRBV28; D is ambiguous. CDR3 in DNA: TGTGCCAGCAGTTTAATAGTCCCCTACAATGAGCAGTTCTTC. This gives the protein CASSLIVPYNEQFF.